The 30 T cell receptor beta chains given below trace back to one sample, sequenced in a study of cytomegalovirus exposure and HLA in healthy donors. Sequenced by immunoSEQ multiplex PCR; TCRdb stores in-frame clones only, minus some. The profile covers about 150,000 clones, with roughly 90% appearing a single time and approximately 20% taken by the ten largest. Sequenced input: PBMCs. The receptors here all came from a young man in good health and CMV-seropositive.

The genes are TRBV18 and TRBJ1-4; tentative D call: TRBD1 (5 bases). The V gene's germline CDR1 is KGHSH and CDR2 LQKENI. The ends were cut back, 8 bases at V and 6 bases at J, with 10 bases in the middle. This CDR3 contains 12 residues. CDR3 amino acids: CASGGKDEKLFF. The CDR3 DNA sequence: TGTGCCAGCGGGGGGAAAGATGAAAAACTGTTTTTT.

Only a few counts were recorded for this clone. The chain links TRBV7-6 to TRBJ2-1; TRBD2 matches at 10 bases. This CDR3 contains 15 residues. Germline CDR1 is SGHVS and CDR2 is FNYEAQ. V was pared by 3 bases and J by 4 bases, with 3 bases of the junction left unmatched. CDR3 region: CASSFGTSAYNEQFF. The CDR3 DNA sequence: TGTGCCAGCAGCTTTGGGACTAGCGCGTACAATGAGCAGTTCTTC.

For the CDR3, the DNA is TGTGCCAGCTCACCAAAGACCAGGCGGGGGAGGGTGGACACTGAAGCTTTCTTT. This translates into CASSPKTRRGRVDTEAFF. The chain combines TRBV18 with TRBJ1-1; D might be TRBD1 (5 bases). V lost 2 bases, J lost 3 bases, and 22 bases lay in between. The CDR3 is 18 amino acids. Germline-derived CDR1 and CDR2 are KGHSH and LQKENI.

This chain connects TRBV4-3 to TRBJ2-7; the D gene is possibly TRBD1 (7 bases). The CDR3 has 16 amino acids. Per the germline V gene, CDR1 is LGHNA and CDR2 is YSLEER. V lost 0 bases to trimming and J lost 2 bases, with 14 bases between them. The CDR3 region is CASSQEGQGGTYEQYF. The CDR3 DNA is TGCGCCAGCAGCCAAGAAGGGCAGGGGGGAACCTACGAGCAGTACTTC.

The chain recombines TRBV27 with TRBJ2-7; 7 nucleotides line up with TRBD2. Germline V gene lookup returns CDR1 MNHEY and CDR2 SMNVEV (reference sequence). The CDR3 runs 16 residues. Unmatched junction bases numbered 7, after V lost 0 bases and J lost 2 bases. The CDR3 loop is CASSLSAGVTAYEQYF. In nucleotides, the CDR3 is TGTGCCAGCAGTTTATCCGCGGGGGTTACCGCCTACGAGCAGTACTTC.

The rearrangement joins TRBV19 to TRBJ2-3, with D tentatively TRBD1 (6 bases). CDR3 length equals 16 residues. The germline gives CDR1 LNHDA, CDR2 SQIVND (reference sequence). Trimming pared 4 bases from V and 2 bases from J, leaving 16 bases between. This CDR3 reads CASSTDRQLYTDTQYF. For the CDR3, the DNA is TGTGCCAGTAGTACAGACAGGCAACTCTACACAGATACGCAGTATTTT.

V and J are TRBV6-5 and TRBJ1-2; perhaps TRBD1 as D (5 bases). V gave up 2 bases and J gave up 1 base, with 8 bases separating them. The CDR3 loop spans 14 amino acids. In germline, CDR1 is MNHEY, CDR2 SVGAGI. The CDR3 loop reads CASSYGQGNYGYTF. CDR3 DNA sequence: TGTGCCAGCAGTTACGGGCAGGGTAACTATGGCTACACCTTC.

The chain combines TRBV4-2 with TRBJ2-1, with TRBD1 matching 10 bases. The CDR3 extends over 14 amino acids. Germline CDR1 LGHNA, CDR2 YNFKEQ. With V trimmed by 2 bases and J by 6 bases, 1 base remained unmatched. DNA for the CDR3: TGTGCCAGCAGCCAACGGACAGGGGGCAATGAGCAGTTCTTC. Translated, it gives CASSQRTGGNEQFF.

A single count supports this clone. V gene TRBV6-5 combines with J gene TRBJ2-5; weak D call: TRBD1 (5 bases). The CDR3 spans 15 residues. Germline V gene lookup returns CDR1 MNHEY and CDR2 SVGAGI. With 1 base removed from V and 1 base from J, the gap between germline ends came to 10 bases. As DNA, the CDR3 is TGTGCCAGCAGTTACTTAGGACAAACCCAAGAGACCCAGTACTTC. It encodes CASSYLGQTQETQYF.

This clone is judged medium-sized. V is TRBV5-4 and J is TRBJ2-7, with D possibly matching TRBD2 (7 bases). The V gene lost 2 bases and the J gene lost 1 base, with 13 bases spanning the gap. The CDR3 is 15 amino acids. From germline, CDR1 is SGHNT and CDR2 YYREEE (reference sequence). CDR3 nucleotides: TGTGCCAGCAGCTTTAGGGGGAGGGGTTCCTACGAGCAGTACTTC. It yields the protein CASSFRGRGSYEQYF.

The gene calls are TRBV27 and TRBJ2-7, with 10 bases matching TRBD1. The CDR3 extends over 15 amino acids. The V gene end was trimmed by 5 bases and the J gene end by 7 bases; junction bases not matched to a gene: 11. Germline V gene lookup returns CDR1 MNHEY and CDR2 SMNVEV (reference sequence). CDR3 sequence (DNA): TGTGCCAGCAGTCACCTTGGGACAGGGGAAAGGGAGCAGTACTTC. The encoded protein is CASSHLGTGEREQYF.

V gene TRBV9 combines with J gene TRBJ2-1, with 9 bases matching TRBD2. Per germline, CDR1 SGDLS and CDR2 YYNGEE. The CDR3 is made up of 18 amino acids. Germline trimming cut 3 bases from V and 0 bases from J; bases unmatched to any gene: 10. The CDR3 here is CASSAPLSGGSSYNEQFF. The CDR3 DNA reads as TGTGCCAGCAGCGCCCCCCTAAGCGGGGGGAGCTCCTACAATGAGCAGTTCTTC.

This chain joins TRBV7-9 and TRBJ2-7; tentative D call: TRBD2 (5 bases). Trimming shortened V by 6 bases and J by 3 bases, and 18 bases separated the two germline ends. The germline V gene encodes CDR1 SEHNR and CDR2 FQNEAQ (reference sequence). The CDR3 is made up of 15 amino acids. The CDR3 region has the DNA TGTGCCAGCAGACGAACCGGGAACACTAACTACGAGCAGTACTTC. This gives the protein CASRRTGNTNYEQYF.

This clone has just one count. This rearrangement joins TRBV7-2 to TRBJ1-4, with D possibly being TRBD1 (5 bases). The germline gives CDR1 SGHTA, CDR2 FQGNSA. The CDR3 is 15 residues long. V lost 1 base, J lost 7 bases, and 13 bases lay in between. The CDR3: CASSLGRQGVEKLFF. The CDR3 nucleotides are TGTGCCAGCAGCTTAGGTCGGCAGGGTGTTGAAAAACTGTTTTTT.

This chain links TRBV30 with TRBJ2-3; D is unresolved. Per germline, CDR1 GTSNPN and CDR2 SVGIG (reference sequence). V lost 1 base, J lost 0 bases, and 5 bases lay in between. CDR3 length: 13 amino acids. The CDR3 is CAWSGQSTDTQYF. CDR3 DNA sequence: TGTGCCTGGAGTGGGCAGAGCACAGATACGCAGTATTTT.

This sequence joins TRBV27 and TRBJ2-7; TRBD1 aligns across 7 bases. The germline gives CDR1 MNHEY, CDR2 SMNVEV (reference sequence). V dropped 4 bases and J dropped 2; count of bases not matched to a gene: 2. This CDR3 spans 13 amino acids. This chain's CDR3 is CASSWDSTYEQYF. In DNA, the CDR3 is TGTGCCAGCAGTTGGGACAGTACCTACGAGCAGTACTTC.

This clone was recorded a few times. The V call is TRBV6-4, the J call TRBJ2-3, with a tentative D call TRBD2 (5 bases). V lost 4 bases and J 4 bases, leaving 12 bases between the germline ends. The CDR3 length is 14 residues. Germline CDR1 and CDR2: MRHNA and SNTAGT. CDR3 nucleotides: TGTGCCAGCAGTGGAGGGAGTGGCGCAGATACGCAGTATTTT. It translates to CASSGGSGADTQYF.

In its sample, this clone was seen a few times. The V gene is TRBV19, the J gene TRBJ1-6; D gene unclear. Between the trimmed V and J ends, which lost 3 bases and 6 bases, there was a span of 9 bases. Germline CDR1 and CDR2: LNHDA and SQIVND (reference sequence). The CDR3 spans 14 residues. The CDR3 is CASSIGQINSPLHF. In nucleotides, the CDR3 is TGTGCCAGTAGTATTGGGCAGATTAATTCACCCCTCCACTTT.

The CDR3 here is CASSSDLKVEQFF. The CDR3, as DNA: TGTGCCAGCAGCTCAGACTTGAAAGTAGAGCAGTTCTTC. V and J are TRBV7-9 and TRBJ2-1; D uncertain. Trimming left V 4 bases short and J 10 bases short, with 14 bases between. The germline CDR1 and CDR2 sequences are SEHNR and FQNEAQ (reference sequence). The CDR3 runs to 13 residues.

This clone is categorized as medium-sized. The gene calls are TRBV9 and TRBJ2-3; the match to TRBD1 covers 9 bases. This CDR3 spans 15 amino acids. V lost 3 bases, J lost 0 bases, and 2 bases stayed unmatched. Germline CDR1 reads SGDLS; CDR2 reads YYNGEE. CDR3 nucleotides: TGTGCCAGCAGCGCCGGGACAGGGAGCACAGATACGCAGTATTTT. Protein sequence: CASSAGTGSTDTQYF.

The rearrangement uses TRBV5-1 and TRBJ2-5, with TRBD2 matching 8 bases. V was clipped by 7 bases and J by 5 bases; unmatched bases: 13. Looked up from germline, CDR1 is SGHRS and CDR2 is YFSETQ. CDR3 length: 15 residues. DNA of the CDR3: TGCGCCAGCCGGATAGCCGGGGGGGCCGGGGAGACCCAGTACTTC. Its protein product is CASRIAGGAGETQYF.

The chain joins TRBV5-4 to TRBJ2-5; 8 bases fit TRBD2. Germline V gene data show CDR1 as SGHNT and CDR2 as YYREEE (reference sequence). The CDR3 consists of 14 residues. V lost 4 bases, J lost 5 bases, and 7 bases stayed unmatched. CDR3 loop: CASSPGGTGETQYF. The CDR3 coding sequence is TGTGCCAGCAGCCCGGGGGGGACCGGGGAGACCCAGTACTTC.

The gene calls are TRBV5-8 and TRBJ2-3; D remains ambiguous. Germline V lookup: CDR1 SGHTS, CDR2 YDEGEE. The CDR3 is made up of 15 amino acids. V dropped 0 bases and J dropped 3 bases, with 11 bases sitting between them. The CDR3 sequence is CASSLGAAATDTQYF. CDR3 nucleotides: TGTGCCAGCAGCTTGGGCGCGGCTGCAACAGATACGCAGTATTTT.

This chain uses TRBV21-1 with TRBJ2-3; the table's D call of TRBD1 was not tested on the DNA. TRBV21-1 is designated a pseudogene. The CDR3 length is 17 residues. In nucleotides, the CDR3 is TGTGCCAGCAGCAAAGAGGAGGGGGCGCCTAGCACAGATACGCAGTATTTT. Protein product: CASSKEEGAPSTDTQYF.

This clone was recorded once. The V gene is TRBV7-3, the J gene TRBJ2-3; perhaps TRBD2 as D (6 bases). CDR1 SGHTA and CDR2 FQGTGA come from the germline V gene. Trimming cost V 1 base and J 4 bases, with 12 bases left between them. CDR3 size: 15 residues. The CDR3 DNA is TGTGCCAGCAGCTTAAGTCTAGGAGGGGCAGATACGCAGTATTTT. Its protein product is CASSLSLGGADTQYF.

The CDR3 loop reads CASSLHPTGGNSPLHF. CDR3 DNA: TGTGCCAGCAGCTTACACCCGACAGGGGGGAATTCACCCCTCCACTTT. The chain has TRBV7-2 and TRBJ1-6, with 9 bases matching TRBD1. The V and J ends lost 2 bases and 7 bases, in that order; junction bases with no gene match: 6. Per germline, CDR1 SGHTA and CDR2 FQGNSA. The CDR3 totals 16 residues.

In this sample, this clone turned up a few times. The CDR3: CASSLNGGPYEQYF. The CDR3, as DNA: TGTGCCAGCAGCTTAAACGGGGGGCCCTACGAGCAGTACTTC. This rearrangement joins TRBV7-2 to TRBJ2-7; D perhaps matches TRBD2 (7 bases). Germline-derived CDR1 and CDR2 are SGHTA and FQGNSA. Trimming cost V 2 bases and J 2 bases, with 10 bases left between them. The CDR3 is 14 amino acids.

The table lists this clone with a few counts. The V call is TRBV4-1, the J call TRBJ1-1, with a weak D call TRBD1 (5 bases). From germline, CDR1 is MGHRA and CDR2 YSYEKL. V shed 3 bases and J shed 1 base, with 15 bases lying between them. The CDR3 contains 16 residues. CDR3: CASSHRGGNTNTEAFF. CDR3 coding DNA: TGCGCCAGCAGCCATCGGGGGGGGAATACGAACACTGAAGCTTTCTTT.

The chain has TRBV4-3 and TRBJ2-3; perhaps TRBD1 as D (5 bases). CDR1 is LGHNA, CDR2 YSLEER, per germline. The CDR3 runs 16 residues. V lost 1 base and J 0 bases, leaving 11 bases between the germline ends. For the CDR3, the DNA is TGCGCCAGCAGCCAAGCTGGGCAGGGCAGCACAGATACGCAGTATTTT. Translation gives CASSQAGQGSTDTQYF.

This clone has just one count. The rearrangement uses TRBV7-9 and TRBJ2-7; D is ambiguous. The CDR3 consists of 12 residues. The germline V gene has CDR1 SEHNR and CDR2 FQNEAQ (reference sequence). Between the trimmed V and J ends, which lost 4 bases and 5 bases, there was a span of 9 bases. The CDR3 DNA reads TGTGCCAGCAGCTCTCTTGGGCACGAGCAGTACTTC. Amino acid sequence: CASSSLGHEQYF.